This T cell receptor (beta chain) was found in a study of vaccination and CD4 T cells after COVID-19. The overall study: Control cultures were given a CEFX pool, an HIV-1 Nef pool, or no peptide. Study outcomes and limitations: Convalescent patients gained a median approximately 88% of their reactive clones only post-vaccination. Convalescent patients displayed spike mono-reactivity in 304 of 307 vaccine-specific clones.

Germline V CDR1 and CDR2: SGHTA, FQGNSA. The V end lost 1 base, the J end lost 3 bases, and 10 bases lay between the germline ends. The CDR3 consists of 15 residues. About this clonotype: Antigen specificity is unknown.

The treatment denotes: roughly 10-day PBMC culture with coronavirus spike peptide pools or control peptides (ViraFEST assay). ViraFEST used peptide pools to expand antigen-specific T cells before TCR sequencing. Cultured CD4+ T-cell DNA underwent Oncomine TCR Beta short-read sequencing. In TCRdb, the PCR reads were re-called with MiXCR into one record per CDR3 protein. The data hold approximately 20,000 distinct CDR3 sequences, with about 39% observed a single time. The receptor was isolated from a human donor who had recovered from COVID-19. The material was CD4+ T cells from blood, cultured in vitro, obtained after SARS-CoV-2 vaccination. The chain links TRBV7-2 to TRBJ2-1; D might be TRBD1 or TRBD2, each matching 5 bases. CDR3 nucleotides: TGTGCCAGCAGCTTAGAACGGGGCGTCTACAATGAGCAGTTCTTC. Translation: CASSLERGVYNEQFF.